This T cell receptor (beta chain) was identified during a study of tumor-infiltrating lymphocytes in localized non-small cell lung cancer. Measured with immunoSEQ multiplex PCR; TCRdb has only the in-frame clones, and not every one. The table records over 10,000 clones, nearly 85% of them present only once. This CDR3 spans 17 amino acids. V shed 1 base, J shed 3 bases, and the junction held 9 bases outside the gene matches. The germline V gene encodes CDR1 MNHEY and CDR2 SMNVEV (reference sequence). V usage is TRBV27 and J usage is TRBJ2-4; 7 positions match TRBD1. The TCR comes from a human donor with non-small cell lung cancer. Sequences were obtained from uninvolved lung tissue not adjacent to the tumor. The CDR3 DNA sequence: TGTGCCAGCAGTTTATACGGACAGGTTGAAGGCAAAAACATTCAGTACTTC. Translation gives CASSLYGQVEGKNIQYF.